The 17 T cell receptor beta chains below were found in one sample sequenced in a study of EBV T-cell therapy then PD-1 blockade in nasopharyngeal carcinoma. This sample's treatment: AdE1-LMPpoly-expanded autologous EBV-specific T-cell therapy followed by anti-PD-1 nivolumab. The method was immunoSEQ multiplex PCR; TCRdb's version includes in-frame clones alone and lacks a portion of them. Of roughly 22,000 clones in the sample, roughly four fifths were seen once. Their antigens remain unidentified. The specimen comprised CD8+ T cells from blood, sampled at day -245 from a patient whose treatment included autologous EBV-specific T cells and nivolumab. Receptors originate from a man in his forties with nasopharyngeal carcinoma.

This clone was seen once. The gene calls are TRBV7-2 and TRBJ2-3; the D is unclear. The CDR3 extends over 15 amino acids. Germline-derived CDR1 and CDR2 are SGHTA and FQGNSA. The germline V and J ends were trimmed by 2 bases and 2 bases, with 11 bases remaining between them. CDR3 sequence reads: CASSLRSGPTDTQYF. The CDR3 DNA sequence: TGTGCCAGCAGCTTACGCTCCGGACCCACAGATACGCAGTATTTT.

The rearrangement joins TRBV19 to TRBJ1-1; D is possibly TRBD1 (5 bases). V gave up 6 bases and J gave up 4 bases, with 21 bases separating them. Germline V CDR1 and CDR2: LNHDA, SQIVND (reference sequence). CDR3 size: 16 residues. CDR3 DNA: TGTGCCAGTAGGTTCGAGGGGCTCGCCCGGGGCACTGAAGCTTTCTTT. Amino acid sequence: CASRFEGLARGTEAFF.

The rearrangement joins TRBV12-3 or TRBV12-4 to TRBJ1-2; a weak D match, TRBD1 (5 bases). There are 13 residues in the CDR3. The V and J ends lost 2 bases and 2 bases respectively, with 6 bases between them. The CDR3 here is CASSLPGNYGYTF. In DNA form, the CDR3 reads TGTGCCAGCAGTTTACCAGGGAACTATGGCTACACCTTC.

In its sample, this clone was seen once. The rearrangement links TRBV7-3 to TRBJ2-1; D remains unclear. Trimming cost V 3 bases and J 5 bases, with 8 bases left between them. The CDR3 consists of 13 residues. Germline CDR1 and CDR2: SGHTA and FQGTGA. The CDR3 sequence: CASSFVGDNEQFF. For the CDR3, the DNA is TGTGCCAGCAGCTTCGTTGGAGACAATGAGCAGTTCTTC.

The rearrangement joins TRBV7-9 to TRBJ1-1; D gene unclear. Trimming took 2 bases from V and 0 from J, leaving 10 bases between them. The germline V gene has CDR1 SEHNR and CDR2 FQNEAQ (reference sequence). This CDR3 contains 15 residues. CDR3 amino acids: CASSLSGVMNTEAFF. CDR3 nucleotides: TGTGCCAGCAGCTTATCTGGAGTCATGAACACTGAAGCTTTCTTT.

V and J are TRBV5-6 and TRBJ2-7; TRBD1 agrees at 7 bases. The CDR3 sequence is 15 residues long. V gave up 3 bases and J gave up 1 base; unmatched junction bases: 7. Germline lookup yields CDR1 SGHDT and CDR2 YYEEEE. CDR3 in amino acids: CASSSPGTASYEQYF. CDR3 DNA: TGTGCCAGCAGCTCCCCCGGGACAGCTTCCTACGAGCAGTACTTC.

The chain recombines TRBV4-3 with TRBJ1-2; D is possibly TRBD1 (6 bases). Trimming cost V 0 bases and J 4 bases, with 15 bases left between them. Germline assignment: CDR1 LGHNA and CDR2 YSLEER. CDR3 length: 16 amino acids. CDR3 nucleotide sequence: TGCGCCAGCAGCCAAGAACGGGGGGCGCATAGCTATGGCTACACCTTC. It encodes CASSQERGAHSYGYTF.

This chain links TRBV4-1 with TRBJ1-1, with D unresolved. The CDR3 loop spans 17 amino acids. V lost 0 bases to trimming and J lost 2 bases, with 16 bases between them. Germline CDR1 is MGHRA and CDR2 is YSYEKL. This CDR3 is CASSQEGGISPNTEAFF. Written as DNA, the CDR3 is TGCGCCAGCAGCCAAGAGGGTGGCATAAGCCCTAACACTGAAGCTTTCTTT.

The rearrangement uses TRBV2 and TRBJ1-2; the match to TRBD1 covers 9 bases. Germline CDR1 is SNHLY and CDR2 is FYNNEI. V gave up 7 bases and J gave up 5 bases; unmatched junction bases: 8. This CDR3 has 14 residues. The CDR3 loop is CASKGTGFRYGYTF. The CDR3 DNA reads TGTGCCAGCAAAGGGACAGGGTTTAGGTATGGCTACACCTTC.

The genes are TRBV19 and TRBJ2-7; possibly TRBD1 for D (6 bases). V dropped 3 bases and J dropped 6 bases, with 18 bases sitting between them. CDR3 length: 15 amino acids. Per the germline V gene, CDR1 is LNHDA and CDR2 is SQIVND (reference sequence). The CDR3, as DNA: TGTGCCAGTAGTATCCACAGGGATCCCCCTTCCGAGCAGTACTTC. This translates into CASSIHRDPPSEQYF.

This clone was seen a handful of times. The chain joins TRBV27 to TRBJ1-2, with 8 bases that match TRBD1. Germline V gene sequence: CDR1 MNHEY, CDR2 SMNVEV (reference sequence). This CDR3 comprises 14 residues. V trimming: 7 bases; J trimming: 4 bases; junction bases outside the gene matches: 8. CDR3 residues: CASKYSGGIYGYTF. The CDR3 nucleotides are TGTGCCAGCAAATACTCAGGGGGCATCTATGGCTACACCTTC.

This sequence joins TRBV6-4 and TRBJ1-2; 7 nucleotides line up with TRBD1. The CDR3 has 12 amino acids. The germline gives CDR1 MRHNA, CDR2 SNTAGT. After removal of 0 bases from V and 13 bases from J, the junction contained 5 bases not matched to a gene. CDR3 in DNA: TGTGCCAGCAGTGACTCGAGTAGACAGGGCACCTTC. Amino acid sequence: CASSDSSRQGTF.

This clone was seen at least ten times. The J gene is TRBJ1-6, the V gene TRBV9; possible D gene TRBD1, 5 bases. CDR1 is SGDLS, CDR2 YYNGEE, per germline. The CDR3 extends over 14 amino acids. V dropped 2 bases and J dropped 11 bases, with 14 bases sitting between them. CDR3 DNA sequence: TGTGCCAGCAGCGTTGGGACGGCTCGGGCACCCCTCCACTTT. Its protein product is CASSVGTARAPLHF.

This clone was picked up a small number of times. This rearrangement joins TRBV6-6 to TRBJ2-1, with 9 bases lining up with TRBD2. The CDR3 has 15 amino acids. V was pared by 3 bases and J by 5 bases, with 5 bases of the junction left unmatched. Germline values: CDR1 MNHNY, CDR2 SVGAGI (reference sequence). The CDR3 sequence is CASSYLLAGNNEQFF. The CDR3 DNA is TGTGCCAGCAGTTATCTCCTAGCGGGGAACAATGAGCAGTTCTTC.

V is TRBV27 and J is TRBJ1-1; a weak D match, TRBD1 (6 bases). Germline CDR1 is MNHEY and CDR2 is SMNVEV (reference sequence). The CDR3 runs to 11 residues. V dropped 6 bases and J dropped 5 bases, with 7 bases sitting between them. The CDR3 region is CASRDSTEAFF. DNA of the CDR3: TGTGCCAGCAGGGACAGTACTGAAGCTTTCTTT.

The chain links TRBV11-2 to TRBJ2-1, with D possibly being TRBD1 or TRBD2 (5 bases each). CDR1 and CDR2 (germline): SGHAT, FQNNGV. Between the trimmed V and J ends, which lost 1 base and 0 bases, there was a span of 10 bases. This CDR3 has 16 residues. CDR3 DNA sequence: TGTGCCAGCAGCTTAGTGGCAGGGAGCTCCTACAATGAGCAGTTCTTC. Translation gives CASSLVAGSSYNEQFF.

The genes are TRBV10-3 and TRBJ1-1; the D gene is possibly TRBD1 (5 bases). Looked up from germline, CDR1 is ENHRY and CDR2 is SYGVKD. V shed 5 bases and J shed 5 bases, with 15 bases lying between them. This CDR3 has 14 amino acids. The CDR3 loop reads CAISYRPPETEAFF. The CDR3 nucleotides read TGTGCCATCAGTTACAGGCCGCCGGAGACTGAAGCTTTCTTT.